This passage covers 9 T cell receptor beta chains from one sample sequenced in a study of CD8+ T cells in alopecia areata. In each case, RNA was isolated and then reverse transcribed into cDNA as the sequencing template. The assay was immunoSEQ multiplex PCR, and TCRdb's table has in-frame clones only and misses some. Found here are about 150,000 clones, 62% of them singletons; the top ten hold less than 40%. The sequencing input was CD8+ T cells sorted from blood. The receptors shown here come from a human donor in good health.

With respect to this clone: The same CDR3 also results from other DNA sequences found in this sample. V is TRBV25-1 and J is TRBJ2-2; D not certain. Trimming pared 4 bases from V and 5 bases from J, leaving 8 bases between. The CDR3 is 13 residues long. Germline V gene data show CDR1 as MGHDK and CDR2 as SYGVNS. CDR3: CASSVGNTGELFF. The DNA of the CDR3 is TGTGCCAGCAGTGTTGGGAATACCGGGGAGCTGTTTTTT.

On this clone: This CDR3 is also generated by other DNA sequences in the sample. The V and J genes are TRBV11-2 and TRBJ2-1; D is perhaps TRBD2 (6 bases). The V gene lost 1 base and the J gene lost 8 bases, with 9 bases spanning the gap. Germline CDR1 SGHAT, CDR2 FQNNGV. This CDR3 is 13 amino acids long. CDR3 protein: CASSLGGGYEQFF. In DNA, the CDR3 is TGTGCCAGCAGCTTAGGGGGAGGTTATGAGCAGTTCTTC.

The rearrangement joins TRBV7-2 to TRBJ2-1; D uncertain. CDR3 size: 13 residues. The germline CDR1 and CDR2 sequences are SGHTA and FQGNSA. V lost 5 bases and J lost 8, with 13 bases in between. The CDR3 spells CASSPVLIDEQFF. The CDR3 DNA reads TGTGCCAGCAGCCCCGTTTTGATTGATGAGCAGTTCTTC.

The chain couples TRBV29-1 to TRBJ2-1; 12 bases are a match to TRBD2. The CDR3 is 11 residues long. CDR1 SQVTM and CDR2 ANQGSEA come from the germline V gene. The V segment lost 4 bases and the J segment 16 bases; nucleotides outside the gene matches: 5. The CDR3 loop reads CSVGLAGERFF. The CDR3 nucleotides read TGCAGCGTTGGACTAGCGGGGGAACGCTTCTTC.

In its sample, this clone was seen a few times. The rearrangement links TRBV27 to TRBJ2-7; either TRBD1 or TRBD2 may supply D (5 bases each). Germline V gene data show CDR1 as MNHEY and CDR2 as SMNVEV (reference sequence). Between the trimmed V and J ends, which lost 0 bases and 5 bases, there was a span of 8 bases. The CDR3 length is 13 residues. The CDR3 region is CASSLSRGHEQYF. The CDR3 bases are TGTGCCAGCAGTTTATCGAGGGGACACGAGCAGTACTTC.

The chain carries TRBV15 and TRBJ1-4, with a possible D match to TRBD1 (5 bases). The V gene's germline CDR1 is LNHNV and CDR2 YYDKDF (reference sequence). V was trimmed by 8 bases and J by 5 bases, leaving 12 bases between them. The CDR3 loop spans 13 amino acids. CDR3 bases: TGTGCCACCCGGGGGAGGGGAAATGAAAAACTGTTTTTT. This encodes CATRGRGNEKLFF.

This clone was seen just once. This rearrangement joins TRBV25-1 to TRBJ2-3; possibly TRBD1 for D (5 bases). The CDR3 loop spans 12 amino acids. Trimming shortened V by 4 bases and J by 7 bases, and 9 bases separated the two germline ends. CDR1 MGHDK and CDR2 SYGVNS come from the germline V gene. The CDR3 nucleotides are TGTGCCAGCAGTGGTAACAGGTATACGCAGTATTTT. Amino acids: CASSGNRYTQYF. Variable domain in full (rest from reference TRBV25-1 and TRBJ2-3): EADIYQTPRYLVIGTGKKITLECSQTMGHDKMYWYQQDPGMELHLIHYSYGVNSTEKGDLSSESTVSRIRTEHFPLTLESARPSHTSQYLCASSGNRYTQYFGPGTRLTVL.

J is TRBJ2-1 and V is TRBV5-6, with TRBD1 as a possible D gene (5 bases). Germline CDR1 is SGHDT and CDR2 is YYEEEE. V lost 4 bases, J lost 7 bases, and 6 bases lay in between. CDR3 size: 11 residues. The DNA of the CDR3 is TGTGCCAGCAGCGCAGGGAATGAGCAGTTCTTC. It encodes CASSAGNEQFF.

The J gene is TRBJ2-7, the V gene TRBV14; D perhaps matches TRBD1 (5 bases). Trimming removed 1 base at V and 3 bases at J, with 10 bases between. CDR3 length equals 14 residues. Germline CDR1 reads SGHDN; CDR2 reads FVKESK. CDR3 sequence reads: CASSQVGVGYEQYF. The CDR3 coding sequence is TGTGCCAGCAGCCAAGTAGGGGTAGGCTACGAGCAGTACTTC.